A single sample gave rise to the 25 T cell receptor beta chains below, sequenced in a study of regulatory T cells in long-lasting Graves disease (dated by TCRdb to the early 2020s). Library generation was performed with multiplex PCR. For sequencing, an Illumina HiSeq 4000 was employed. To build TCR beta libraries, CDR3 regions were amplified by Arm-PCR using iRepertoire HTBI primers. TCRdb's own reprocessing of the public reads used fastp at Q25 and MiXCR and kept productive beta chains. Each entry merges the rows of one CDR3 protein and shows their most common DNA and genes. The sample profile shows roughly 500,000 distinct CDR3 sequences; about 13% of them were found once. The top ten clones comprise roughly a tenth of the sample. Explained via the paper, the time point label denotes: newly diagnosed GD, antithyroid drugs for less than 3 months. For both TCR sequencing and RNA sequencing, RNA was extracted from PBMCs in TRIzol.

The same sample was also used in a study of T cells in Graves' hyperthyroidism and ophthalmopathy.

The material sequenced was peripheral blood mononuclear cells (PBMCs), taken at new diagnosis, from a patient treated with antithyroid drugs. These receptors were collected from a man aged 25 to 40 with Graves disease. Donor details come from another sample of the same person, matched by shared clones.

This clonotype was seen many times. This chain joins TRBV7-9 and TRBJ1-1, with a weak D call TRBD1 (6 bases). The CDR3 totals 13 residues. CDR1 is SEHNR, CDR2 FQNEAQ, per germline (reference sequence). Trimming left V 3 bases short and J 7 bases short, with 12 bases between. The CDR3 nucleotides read TGTGCCAGCAGCTTTCTCCGGGACAATGAAGCTTTCTTT. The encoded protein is CASSFLRDNEAFF.

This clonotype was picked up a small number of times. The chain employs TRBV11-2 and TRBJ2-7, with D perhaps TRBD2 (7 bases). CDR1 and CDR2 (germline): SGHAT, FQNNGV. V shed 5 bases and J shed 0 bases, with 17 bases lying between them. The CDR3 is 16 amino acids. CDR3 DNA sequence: TGTGCCAGCAGCCAGAGGGGGGGAGAGGCCTCCTACGAGCAGTACTTC. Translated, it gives CASSQRGGEASYEQYF.

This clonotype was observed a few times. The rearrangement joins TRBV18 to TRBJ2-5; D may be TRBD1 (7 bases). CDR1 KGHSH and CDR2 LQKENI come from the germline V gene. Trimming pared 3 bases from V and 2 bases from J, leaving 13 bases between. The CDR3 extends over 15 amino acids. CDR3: CASSPSAGGQETQYF. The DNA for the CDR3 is TGTGCCAGCTCACCCTCGGCAGGGGGGCAAGAGACCCAGTACTTC.

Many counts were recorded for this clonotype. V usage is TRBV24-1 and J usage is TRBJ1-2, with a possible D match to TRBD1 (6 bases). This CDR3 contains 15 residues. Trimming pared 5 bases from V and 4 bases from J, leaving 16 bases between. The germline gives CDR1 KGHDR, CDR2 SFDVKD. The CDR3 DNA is TGTGCCACCAGTGCCTCCGGGGGCGGCAGCTATGGCTACACCTTC. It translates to CATSASGGGSYGYTF.

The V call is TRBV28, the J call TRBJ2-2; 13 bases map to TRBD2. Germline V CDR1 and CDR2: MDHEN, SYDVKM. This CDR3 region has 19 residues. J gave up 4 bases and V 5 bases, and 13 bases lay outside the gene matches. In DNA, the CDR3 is TGTGCCAGCAGTGACGAACCGGGACTAGCGGGATCGTTCACCGGGGAGCTGTTTTTT. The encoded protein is CASSDEPGLAGSFTGELFF.

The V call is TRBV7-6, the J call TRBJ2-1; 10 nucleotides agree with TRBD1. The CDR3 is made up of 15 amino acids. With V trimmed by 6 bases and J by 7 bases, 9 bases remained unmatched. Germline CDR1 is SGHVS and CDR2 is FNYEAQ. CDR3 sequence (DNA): TGTGCCAGCAGAACATCCGGGACAGGGGATAATGAGCAGTTCTTC. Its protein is CASRTSGTGDNEQFF. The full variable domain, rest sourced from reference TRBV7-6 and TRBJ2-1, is GAGVSQSPRYKVTKRGQDVALRCDPISGHVSLYWYRQALGQGPEFLTYFNYEAQQDKSGLPNDRFSAERPEGSISTLTIQRTEQRDSAMYRCASRTSGTGDNEQFFGPGTRLTVL.

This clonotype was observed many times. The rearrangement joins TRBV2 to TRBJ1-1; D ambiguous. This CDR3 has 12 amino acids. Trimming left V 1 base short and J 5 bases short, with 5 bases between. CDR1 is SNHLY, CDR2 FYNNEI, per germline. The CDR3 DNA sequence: TGTGCCAGCAGTGAAGGTGGAACTGAAGCTTTCTTT. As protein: CASSEGGTEAFF.

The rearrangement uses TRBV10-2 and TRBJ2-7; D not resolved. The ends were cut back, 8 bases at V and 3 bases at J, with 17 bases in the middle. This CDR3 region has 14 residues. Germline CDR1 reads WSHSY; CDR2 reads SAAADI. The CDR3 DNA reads TGCGCCAGCGGCAAAGTACGACCGAGCTACGAGCAGTACTTC. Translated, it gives CASGKVRPSYEQYF.

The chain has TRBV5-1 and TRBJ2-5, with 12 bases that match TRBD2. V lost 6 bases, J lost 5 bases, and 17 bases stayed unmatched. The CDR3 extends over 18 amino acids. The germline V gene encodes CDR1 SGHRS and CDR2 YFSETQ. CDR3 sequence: CASTQSPSSGRAGETQYF. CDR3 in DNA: TGCGCCAGCACCCAGTCCCCCTCTAGCGGGAGGGCCGGGGAGACCCAGTACTTC.

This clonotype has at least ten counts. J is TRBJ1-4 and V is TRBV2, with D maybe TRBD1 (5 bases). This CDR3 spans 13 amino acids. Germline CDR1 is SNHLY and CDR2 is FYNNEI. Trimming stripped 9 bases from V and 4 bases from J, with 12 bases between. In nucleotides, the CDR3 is TGTGCCAGGGGCGACAGCCTTAATGAAAAACTGTTTTTT. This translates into CARGDSLNEKLFF.

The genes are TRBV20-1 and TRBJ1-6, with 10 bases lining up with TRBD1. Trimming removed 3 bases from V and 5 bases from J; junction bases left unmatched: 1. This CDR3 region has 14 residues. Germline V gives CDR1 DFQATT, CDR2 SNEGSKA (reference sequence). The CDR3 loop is CSARDRGNNSPLHF. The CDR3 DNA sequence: TGCAGTGCTAGGGACAGGGGGAATAATTCACCCCTCCACTTT.

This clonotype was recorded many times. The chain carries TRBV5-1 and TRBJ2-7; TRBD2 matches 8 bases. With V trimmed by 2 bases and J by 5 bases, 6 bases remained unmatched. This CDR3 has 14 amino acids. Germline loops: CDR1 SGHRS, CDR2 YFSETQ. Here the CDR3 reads CASSFSGSIDEQYF. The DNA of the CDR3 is TGCGCCAGCAGCTTCAGCGGGAGTATCGACGAGCAGTACTTC.

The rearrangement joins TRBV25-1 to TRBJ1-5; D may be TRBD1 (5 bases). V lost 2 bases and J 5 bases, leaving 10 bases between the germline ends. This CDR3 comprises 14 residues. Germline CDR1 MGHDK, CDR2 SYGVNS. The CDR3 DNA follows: TGTGCCAGCAGTGAAGGGACCGGATATCAGCCCCAGCATTTT. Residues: CASSEGTGYQPQHF.

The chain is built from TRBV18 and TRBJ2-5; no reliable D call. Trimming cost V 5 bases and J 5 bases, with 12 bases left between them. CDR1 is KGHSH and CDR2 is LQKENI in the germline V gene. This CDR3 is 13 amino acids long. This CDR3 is CASSIGRRETQYF. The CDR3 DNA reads TGTGCCAGCTCAATTGGGCGTCGGGAGACCCAGTACTTC.

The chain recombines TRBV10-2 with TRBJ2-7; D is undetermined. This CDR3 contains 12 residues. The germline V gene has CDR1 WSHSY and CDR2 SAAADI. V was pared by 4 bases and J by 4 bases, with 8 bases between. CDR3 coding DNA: TGCGCCAGCAGTGTGGACGCTTACGAGCAGTACTTC. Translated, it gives CASSVDAYEQYF.

The chain's CDR3 is CASTSGTDTQYF. CDR3 coding DNA: TGTGCCAGCACTAGCGGGACAGATACGCAGTATTTT. This chain joins TRBV2 and TRBJ2-7, with 8 nucleotides matching TRBD2. The last part of the DNA fits TRBJ2-3 better; the J call may be wrong. Germline CDR1 SNHLY, CDR2 FYNNEI. The CDR3 totals 12 residues.

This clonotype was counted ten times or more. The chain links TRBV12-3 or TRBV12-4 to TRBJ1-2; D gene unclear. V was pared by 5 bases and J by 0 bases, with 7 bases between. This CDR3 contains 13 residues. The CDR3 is CASSPDPNYGYTF. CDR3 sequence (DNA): TGTGCCAGCAGTCCGGACCCTAACTATGGCTACACCTTC.

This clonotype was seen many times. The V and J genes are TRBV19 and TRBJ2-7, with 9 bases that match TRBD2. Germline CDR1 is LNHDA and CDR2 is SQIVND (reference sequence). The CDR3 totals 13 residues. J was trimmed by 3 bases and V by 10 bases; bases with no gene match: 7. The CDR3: CATTRGRGYEQYF. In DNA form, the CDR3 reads TGTGCCACAACCCGCGGGAGGGGCTACGAGCAGTACTTC.

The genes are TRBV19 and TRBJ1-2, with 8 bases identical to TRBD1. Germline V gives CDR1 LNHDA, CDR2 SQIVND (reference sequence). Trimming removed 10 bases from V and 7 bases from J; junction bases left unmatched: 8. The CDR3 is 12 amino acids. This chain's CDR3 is CATGQGISGYTF. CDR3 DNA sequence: TGTGCCACCGGACAGGGAATAAGTGGCTACACCTTC.

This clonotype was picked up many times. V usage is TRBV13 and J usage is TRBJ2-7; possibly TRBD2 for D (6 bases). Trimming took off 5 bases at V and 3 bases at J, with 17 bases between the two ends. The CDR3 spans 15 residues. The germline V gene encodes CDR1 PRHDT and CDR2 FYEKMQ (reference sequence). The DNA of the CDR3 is TGTGCCAGCAGCCTCTATGGCGGGATGGGCTACGAGCAGTACTTC. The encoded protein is CASSLYGGMGYEQYF.

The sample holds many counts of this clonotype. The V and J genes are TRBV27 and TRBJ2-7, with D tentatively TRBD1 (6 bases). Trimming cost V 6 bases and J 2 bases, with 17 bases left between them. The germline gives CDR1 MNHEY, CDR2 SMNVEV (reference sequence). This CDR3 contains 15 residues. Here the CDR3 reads CASRHVTGKAYEQYF. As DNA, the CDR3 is TGTGCCAGCAGGCACGTCACAGGGAAAGCCTACGAGCAGTACTTC.

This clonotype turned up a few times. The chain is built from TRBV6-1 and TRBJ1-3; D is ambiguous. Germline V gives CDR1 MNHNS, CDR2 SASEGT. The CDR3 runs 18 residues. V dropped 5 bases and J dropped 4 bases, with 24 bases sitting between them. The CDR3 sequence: CASSRPLGQGMSGNTIYF. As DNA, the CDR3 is TGTGCCAGCAGTCGACCTCTTGGCCAAGGAATGTCCGGAAACACCATATATTTT.

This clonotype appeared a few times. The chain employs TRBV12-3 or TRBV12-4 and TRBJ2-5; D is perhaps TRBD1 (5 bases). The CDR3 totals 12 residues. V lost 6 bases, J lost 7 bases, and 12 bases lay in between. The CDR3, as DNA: TGTGCCAGCAGCATACCCCAGGGGACCCAGTACTTC. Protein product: CASSIPQGTQYF.

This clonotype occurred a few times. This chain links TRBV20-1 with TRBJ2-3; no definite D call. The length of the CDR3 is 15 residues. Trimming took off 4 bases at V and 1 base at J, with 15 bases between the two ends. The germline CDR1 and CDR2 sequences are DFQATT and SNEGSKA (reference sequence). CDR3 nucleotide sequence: TGCAGTGCTACGTCCCCCCAAGTACGCACAGATACGCAGTATTTT. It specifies CSATSPQVRTDTQYF.

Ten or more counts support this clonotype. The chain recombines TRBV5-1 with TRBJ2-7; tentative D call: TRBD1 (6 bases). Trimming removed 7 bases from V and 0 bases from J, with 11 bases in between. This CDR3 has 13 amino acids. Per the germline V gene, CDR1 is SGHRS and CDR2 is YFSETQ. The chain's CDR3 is CASARDNSYEQYF. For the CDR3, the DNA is TGCGCCAGCGCCCGGGACAACTCCTACGAGCAGTACTTC.